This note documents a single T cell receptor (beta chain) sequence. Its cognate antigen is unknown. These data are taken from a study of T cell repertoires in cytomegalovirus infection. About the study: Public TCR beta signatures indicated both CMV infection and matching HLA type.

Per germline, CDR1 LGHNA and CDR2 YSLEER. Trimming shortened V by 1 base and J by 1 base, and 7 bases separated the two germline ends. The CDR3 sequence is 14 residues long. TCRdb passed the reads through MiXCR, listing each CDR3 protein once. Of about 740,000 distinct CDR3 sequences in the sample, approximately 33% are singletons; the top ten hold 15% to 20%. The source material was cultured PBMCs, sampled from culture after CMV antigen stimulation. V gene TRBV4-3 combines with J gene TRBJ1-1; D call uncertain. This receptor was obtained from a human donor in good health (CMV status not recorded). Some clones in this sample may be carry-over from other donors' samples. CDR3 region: CASSQAYENTEAFF. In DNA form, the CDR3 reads TGCGCCAGCAGCCAAGCGTACGAGAACACTGAAGCTTTCTTT.